This T cell receptor beta chain appears in the sequencing data of a study of shared clonotypes between healthy human individuals. Germline V gives CDR1 SGHVS, CDR2 FNYEAQ. Trimming removed 1 base at V and 2 bases at J, with 12 bases between. This CDR3 has 15 residues. Sequenced by immunoSEQ multiplex PCR; TCRdb stores in-frame clones only, minus some. The top ten clones hold around 11% of a sample with some 500,000 clones, roughly three quarters of them seen once. The V call is TRBV7-6, the J call TRBJ2-7; tentatively, D is TRBD2 (5 bases). The source material was PBMCs. The TCR comes from a woman in her 40s in good health. Some clones in this sample may be carry-over from other donors' samples. The CDR3 sequence: CASSLGSGNTYEQYF. CDR3 DNA sequence: TGTGCCAGCAGCTTAGGGTCGGGAAATACCTACGAGCAGTACTTC.